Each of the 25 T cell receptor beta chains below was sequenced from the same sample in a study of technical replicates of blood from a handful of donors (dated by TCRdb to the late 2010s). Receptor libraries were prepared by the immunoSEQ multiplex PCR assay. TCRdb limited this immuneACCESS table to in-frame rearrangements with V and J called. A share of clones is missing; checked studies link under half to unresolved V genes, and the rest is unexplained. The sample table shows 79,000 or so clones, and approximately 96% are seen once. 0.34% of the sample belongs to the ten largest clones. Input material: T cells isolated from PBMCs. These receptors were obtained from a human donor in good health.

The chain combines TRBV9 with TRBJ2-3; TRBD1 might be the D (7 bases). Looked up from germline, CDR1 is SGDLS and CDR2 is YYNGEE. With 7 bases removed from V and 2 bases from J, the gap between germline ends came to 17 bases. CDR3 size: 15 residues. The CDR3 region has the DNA TGTGCCAGCGGACTAACAGGGGATCCCACAGATACGCAGTATTTT. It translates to CASGLTGDPTDTQYF.

CDR3 residues: CASSLWGRRSGTQYF. In DNA, the CDR3 is TGTGCCAGTAGTTTGTGGGGCAGGCGATCCGGGACCCAGTACTTC. The chain recombines TRBV19 with TRBJ2-5; D possibly corresponds to TRBD1 (5 bases). V was shortened by 5 bases and J by 7 bases, with 20 bases between the two germline ends. The V gene's germline CDR1 is LNHDA and CDR2 SQIVND (reference sequence). The CDR3 extends over 15 amino acids.

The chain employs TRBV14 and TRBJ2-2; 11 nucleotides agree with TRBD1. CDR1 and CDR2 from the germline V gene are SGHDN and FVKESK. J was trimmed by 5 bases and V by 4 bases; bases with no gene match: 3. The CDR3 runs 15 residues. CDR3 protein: CASSLGTGGTGELFF. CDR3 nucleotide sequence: TGTGCCAGCAGCCTAGGGACAGGGGGAACCGGGGAGCTGTTTTTT.

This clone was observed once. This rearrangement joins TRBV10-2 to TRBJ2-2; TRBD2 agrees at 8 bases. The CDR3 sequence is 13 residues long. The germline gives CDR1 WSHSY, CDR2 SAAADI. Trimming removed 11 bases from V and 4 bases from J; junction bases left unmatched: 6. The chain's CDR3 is CAVREGGTGELFF. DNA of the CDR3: TGCGCCGTACGGGAGGGAGGCACCGGGGAGCTGTTTTTT.

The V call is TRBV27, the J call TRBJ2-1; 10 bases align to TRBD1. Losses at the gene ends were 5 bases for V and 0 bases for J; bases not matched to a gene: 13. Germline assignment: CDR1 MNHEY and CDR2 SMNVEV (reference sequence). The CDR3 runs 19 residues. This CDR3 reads CASSTRDRGYKSSYNEQFF. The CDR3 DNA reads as TGTGCCAGCAGTACCCGGGACAGGGGATATAAGAGCTCCTACAATGAGCAGTTCTTC.

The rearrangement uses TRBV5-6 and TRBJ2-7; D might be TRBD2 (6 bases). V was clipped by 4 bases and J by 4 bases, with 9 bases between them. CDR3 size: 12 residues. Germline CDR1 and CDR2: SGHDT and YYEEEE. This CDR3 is CASSPGEYEQYF. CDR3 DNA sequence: TGTGCCAGCAGCCCGGGGGAATACGAGCAGTACTTC.

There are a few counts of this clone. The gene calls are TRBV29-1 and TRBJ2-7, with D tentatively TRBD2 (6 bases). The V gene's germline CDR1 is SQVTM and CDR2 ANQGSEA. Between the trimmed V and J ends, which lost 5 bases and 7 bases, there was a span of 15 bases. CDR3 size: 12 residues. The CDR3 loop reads CSVRGTSMEQYF. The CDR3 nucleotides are TGCAGCGTTCGGGGGACCAGCATGGAGCAGTACTTC.

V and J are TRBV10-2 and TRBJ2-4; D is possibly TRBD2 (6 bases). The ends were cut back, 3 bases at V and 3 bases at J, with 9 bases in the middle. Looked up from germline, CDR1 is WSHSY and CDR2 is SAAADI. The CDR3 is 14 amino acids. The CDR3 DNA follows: TGCGCCAGCAGTGACTTGGGGGGCAAAAACATTCAGTACTTC. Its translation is CASSDLGGKNIQYF.

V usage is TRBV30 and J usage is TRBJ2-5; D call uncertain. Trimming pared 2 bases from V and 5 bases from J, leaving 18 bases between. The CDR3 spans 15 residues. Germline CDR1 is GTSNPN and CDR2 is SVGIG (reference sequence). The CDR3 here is CAWSPLHGAMETQYF. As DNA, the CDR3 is TGTGCCTGGAGTCCCCTTCATGGAGCCATGGAGACCCAGTACTTC. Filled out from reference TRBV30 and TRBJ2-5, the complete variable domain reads SQTIHQWPATLVQPVGSPLSLECTVEGTSNPNLYWYRQAAGRGLQLLFYSVGIGQISSEVPQNLSASRPQDRQFILSSKKLLLSDSGFYLCAWSPLHGAMETQYFGPGTRLLVL.

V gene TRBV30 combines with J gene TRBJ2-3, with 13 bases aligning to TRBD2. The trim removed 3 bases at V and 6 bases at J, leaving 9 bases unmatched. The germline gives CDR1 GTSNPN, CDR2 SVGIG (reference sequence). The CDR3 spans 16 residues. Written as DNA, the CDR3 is TGTGCCTGGAGACGGAGACTAGCGGGAGGCGCTGATACGCAGTATTTT. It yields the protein CAWRRRLAGGADTQYF.

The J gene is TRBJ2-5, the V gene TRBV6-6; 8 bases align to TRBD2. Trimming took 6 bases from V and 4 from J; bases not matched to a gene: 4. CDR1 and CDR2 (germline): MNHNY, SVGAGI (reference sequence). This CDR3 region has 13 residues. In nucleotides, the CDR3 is TGTGCCAGCAGCTATGGACTAGCAGAGACCCAGTACTTC. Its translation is CASSYGLAETQYF.

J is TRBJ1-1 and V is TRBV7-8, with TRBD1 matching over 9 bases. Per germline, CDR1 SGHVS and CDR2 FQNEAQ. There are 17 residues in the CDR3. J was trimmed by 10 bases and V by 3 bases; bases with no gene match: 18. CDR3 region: CASSFVRGQGNKGGAFF. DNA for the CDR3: TGTGCCAGCAGCTTTGTTAGGGGACAGGGAAATAAAGGGGGAGCTTTCTTT.

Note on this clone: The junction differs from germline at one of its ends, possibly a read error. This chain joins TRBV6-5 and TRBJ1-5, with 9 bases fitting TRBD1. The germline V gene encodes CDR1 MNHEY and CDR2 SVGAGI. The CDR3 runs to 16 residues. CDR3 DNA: TGTGCCAGCAGATACTTGTCGACAGGGGGGGGTCAGCCCCAGCATTTT. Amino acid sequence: CASRYLSTGGGQPQHF.

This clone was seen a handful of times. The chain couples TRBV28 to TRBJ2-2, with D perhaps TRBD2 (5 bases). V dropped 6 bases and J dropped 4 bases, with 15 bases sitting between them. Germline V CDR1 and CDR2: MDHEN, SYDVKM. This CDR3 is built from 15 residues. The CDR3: CASRYKVGSTGELFF. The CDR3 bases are TGTGCCAGCAGATATAAAGTGGGGAGCACCGGGGAGCTGTTTTTT. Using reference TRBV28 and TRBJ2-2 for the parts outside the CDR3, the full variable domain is DVKVTQSSRYLVKRTGEKVFLECVQDMDHENMFWYRQDPGLGLRLIYFSYDVKMKEKGDIPEGYSVSREKKERFSLILESASTNQTSMYLCASRYKVGSTGELFFGEGSRLTVL.

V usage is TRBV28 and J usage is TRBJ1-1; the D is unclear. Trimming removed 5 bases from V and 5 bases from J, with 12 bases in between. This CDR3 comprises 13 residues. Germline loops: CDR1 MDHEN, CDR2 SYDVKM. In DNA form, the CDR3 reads TGTGCCAGCAGTCCCTCCCGGGTAACTGAAGCTTTCTTT. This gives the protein CASSPSRVTEAFF.

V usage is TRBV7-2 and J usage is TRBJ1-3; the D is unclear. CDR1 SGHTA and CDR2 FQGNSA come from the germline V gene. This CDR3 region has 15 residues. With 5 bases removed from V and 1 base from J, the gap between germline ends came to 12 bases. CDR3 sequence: CASSPQPSSGNTIYF. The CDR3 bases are TGTGCCAGCAGCCCTCAGCCTAGTTCTGGAAACACCATATATTTT. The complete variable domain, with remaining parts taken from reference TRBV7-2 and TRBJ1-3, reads GAGVSQSPSNKVTEKGKDVELRCDPISGHTALYWYRQSLGQGLEFLIYFQGNSAPDKSGLPSDRFSAERTGGSVSTLTIQRTQQEDSAVYLCASSPQPSSGNTIYFGEGSWLTVV.

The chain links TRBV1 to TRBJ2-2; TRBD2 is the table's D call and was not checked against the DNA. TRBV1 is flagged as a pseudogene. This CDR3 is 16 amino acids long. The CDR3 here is CTSSQTRLAGTGELFF. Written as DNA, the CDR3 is TGCACCAGCAGCCAAACCCGGCTAGCGGGGACCGGGGAGCTGTTTTTT.

DNA for the CDR3: TGTGCCAGCTCACCCCCCGGAGTAGCGGGAGCGCTAGCTTACAATGAGCAGTTCTTC. This gives the protein CASSPPGVAGALAYNEQFF. The rearrangement joins TRBV18 to TRBJ2-1; 9 nucleotides match TRBD2. The length of the CDR3 is 19 residues. Germline loops: CDR1 KGHSH, CDR2 LQKENI. The V and J ends lost 3 bases and 4 bases, in that order; junction bases with no gene match: 16.

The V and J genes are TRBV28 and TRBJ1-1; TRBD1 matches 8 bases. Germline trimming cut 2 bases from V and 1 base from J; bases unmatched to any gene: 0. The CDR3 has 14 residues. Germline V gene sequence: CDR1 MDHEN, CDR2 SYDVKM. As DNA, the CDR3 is TGTGCCAGCAGTTTAGGGACAGGGAACACTGAAGCTTTCTTT. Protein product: CASSLGTGNTEAFF.

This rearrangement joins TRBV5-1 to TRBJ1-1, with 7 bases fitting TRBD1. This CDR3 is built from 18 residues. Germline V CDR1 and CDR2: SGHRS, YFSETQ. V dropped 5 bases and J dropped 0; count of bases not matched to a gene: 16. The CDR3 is CASSRTGTLLLMNTEAFF. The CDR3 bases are TGCGCCAGCAGTCGGACAGGAACCCTTTTACTCATGAACACTGAAGCTTTCTTT. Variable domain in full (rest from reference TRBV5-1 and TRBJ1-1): KAGVTQTPRYLIKTRGQQVTLSCSPISGHRSVSWYQQTPGQGLQFLFEYFSETQRNKGNFPGRFSGRQFSNSRSEMNVSTLELGDSALYLCASSRTGTLLLMNTEAFFGQGTRLTVV.

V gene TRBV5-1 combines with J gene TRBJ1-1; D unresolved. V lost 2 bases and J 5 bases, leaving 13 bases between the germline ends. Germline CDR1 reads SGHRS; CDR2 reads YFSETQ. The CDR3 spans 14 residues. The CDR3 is CASSLSGSGTEAFF. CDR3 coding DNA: TGCGCCAGCAGCTTATCGGGGTCTGGTACTGAAGCTTTCTTT.

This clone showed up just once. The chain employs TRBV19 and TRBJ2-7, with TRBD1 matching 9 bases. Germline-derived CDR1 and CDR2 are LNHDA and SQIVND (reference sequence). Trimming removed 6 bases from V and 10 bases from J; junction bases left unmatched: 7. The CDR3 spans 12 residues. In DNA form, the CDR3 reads TGTGCCAGTAGAGGCCGGGACAGGGACCAGTACTTC. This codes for CASRGRDRDQYF.

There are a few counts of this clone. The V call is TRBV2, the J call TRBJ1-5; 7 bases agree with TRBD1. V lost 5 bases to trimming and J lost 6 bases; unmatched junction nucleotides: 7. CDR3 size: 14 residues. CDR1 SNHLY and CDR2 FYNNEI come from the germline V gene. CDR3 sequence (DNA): TGTGCCAGCAGTCCTCAAGGGGGCGGTCAGCCCCAGCATTTT. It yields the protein CASSPQGGGQPQHF.

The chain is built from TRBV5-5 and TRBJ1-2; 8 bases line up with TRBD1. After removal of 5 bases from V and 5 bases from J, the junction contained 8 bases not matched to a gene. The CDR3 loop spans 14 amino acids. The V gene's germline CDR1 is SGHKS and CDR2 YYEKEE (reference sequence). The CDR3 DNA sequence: TGTGCCAGCAGTTCACAGGGGGAGGCTTATGGCTACACCTTC. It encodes CASSSQGEAYGYTF.

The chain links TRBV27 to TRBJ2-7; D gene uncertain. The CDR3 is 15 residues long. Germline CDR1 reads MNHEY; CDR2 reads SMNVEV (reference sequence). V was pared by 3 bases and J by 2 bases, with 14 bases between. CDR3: CASSFGPSGAYEQYF. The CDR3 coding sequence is TGTGCCAGCAGTTTTGGGCCCTCAGGCGCCTACGAGCAGTACTTC.